This T cell receptor beta chain was profiled in a study of radiation and T cells in renal cell carcinoma. Study-level points and caveats: Pretreatment tumor biopsies were lacking, so baseline clonotypes are unknown. Top tumor clonotypes rose in blood 2 weeks post-radiation, then contracted. Compared with controls, irradiated tumors showed greater TCR clonality.

Treatment meaning: 15 Gy SBRT to primary tumor, nephrectomy 4 weeks later. This clone was picked up many times. Antigen specificity is unknown. Trimming stripped 3 bases from V and 8 bases from J, with 13 bases between. Germline V CDR1 and CDR2: MNHEY, SMNVEV (reference sequence). This CDR3 comprises 13 residues. Sequenced by immunoSEQ multiplex PCR; TCRdb stores in-frame clones only, minus some. The table includes fewer than 25,000 clones, 45% to 50% detected once. The specimen comprised tumor tissue, sampled from a patient whose treatment included radiotherapy and nephrectomy. The chain employs TRBV27 and TRBJ1-2; a possible D gene is TRBD1 (5 bases). The clonotype was recovered from a woman aged 50 to 65 with renal cell carcinoma. CDR3 amino acids: CASSFGTGWGYTF. The CDR3, as DNA: TGTGCCAGCAGTTTCGGGACCGGTTGGGGCTACACCTTC.